These 22 T cell receptor beta chains originate from one sample sequenced in a study of cytomegalovirus exposure and HLA in healthy donors. PCR amplification relied on 60 Vbeta primers (plus 13 Jbeta primers). Libraries were prepared by immunoSEQ multiplex PCR; TCRdb keeps only in-frame clonotypes and omits some of them. The sample carries 150,000 to 200,000 clones, about four fifths recorded once. Input material: PBMCs. Receptor source: a man aged 40-49 years in good health and CMV-seropositive.

V and J are TRBV30 and TRBJ2-1; 11 bases are a match to TRBD2. J gave up 6 bases and V 0 bases, and 4 bases lay outside the gene matches. The CDR3 consists of 15 residues. The germline V gene has CDR1 GTSNPN and CDR2 SVGIG (reference sequence). The CDR3 region is CAWSVLAGGRNEQFF. CDR3 DNA: TGTGCCTGGAGTGTATTAGCGGGAGGGCGCAATGAGCAGTTCTTC.

In its sample, this clone was seen a few times. J is TRBJ1-4 and V is TRBV11-2, with 7 bases lining up with TRBD1. The CDR3 is 14 residues long. With 7 bases clipped from V and 8 bases from J, the junction kept 10 bases outside the gene matches. Per the germline V gene, CDR1 is SGHAT and CDR2 is FQNNGV. The CDR3 region has the DNA TGTGCCAGCACCCCAAGGGACAGTGGGGAAAAACTGTTTTTT. Protein: CASTPRDSGEKLFF.

The table lists this clone with a count of one. This chain uses TRBV7-9 with TRBJ2-1; 9 nucleotides agree with TRBD1. This CDR3 is built from 17 residues. Germline assignment: CDR1 SEHNR and CDR2 FQNEAQ (reference sequence). Trimming at V came to 1 base and at J to 7 bases, leaving 11 bases not matched to a gene. CDR3 sequence reads: CASSLGDYRGRWNEQFF. CDR3 bases: TGTGCCAGCAGCTTAGGGGACTACAGGGGGCGATGGAATGAGCAGTTCTTC.

CDR3 sequence reads: CAISLSGGNGYTF. As DNA, the CDR3 is TGTGCCATCAGTTTGTCGGGCGGGAATGGCTACACCTTC. This sequence joins TRBV10-3 and TRBJ1-2; D is unclear. Germline CDR1 ENHRY, CDR2 SYGVKD. Trimming left V 5 bases short and J 6 bases short, with 13 bases between. The CDR3 has 13 amino acids.

This chain links TRBV6-1 with TRBJ1-5, with 7 bases lining up with TRBD1. V trimming: 9 bases; J trimming: 4 bases; junction bases outside the gene matches: 6. CDR3 size: 13 residues. Germline V gene lookup returns CDR1 MNHNS and CDR2 SASEGT. The CDR3 is CASRDSTNQPQHF. Here the CDR3 DNA reads TGTGCCAGTCGGGACAGTACTAATCAGCCCCAGCATTTT.

The chain couples TRBV5-1 to TRBJ1-5; D not certain. The CDR3 length is 15 residues. The V end was cut by 2 bases, the J end by 0 bases, with 9 bases between. Per the germline V gene, CDR1 is SGHRS and CDR2 is YFSETQ. DNA for the CDR3: TGCGCCAGCAGCTTTAACGGGGATAGCAATCAGCCCCAGCATTTT. This encodes CASSFNGDSNQPQHF. The complete variable domain, with remaining parts taken from reference TRBV5-1 and TRBJ1-5, reads KAGVTQTPRYLIKTRGQQVTLSCSPISGHRSVSWYQQTPGQGLQFLFEYFSETQRNKGNFPGRFSGRQFSNSRSEMNVSTLELGDSALYLCASSFNGDSNQPQHFGDGTRLSIL.

The chain carries TRBV7-2 and TRBJ2-7; D possibly corresponds to TRBD1 (6 bases). The CDR3 has 13 residues. The V and J ends lost 5 bases and 2 bases respectively, with 10 bases between them. Germline CDR1 is SGHTA and CDR2 is FQGNSA. In DNA, the CDR3 is TGTGCCAGCAGCACTGGACAGACCTACGAGCAGTACTTC. Translated, it gives CASSTGQTYEQYF.

The chain has TRBV19 and TRBJ2-3, with 9 bases lining up with TRBD2. Germline V gene lookup returns CDR1 LNHDA and CDR2 SQIVND (reference sequence). The CDR3 length is 13 residues. Trimming at V came to 6 bases and at J to 5 bases, leaving 3 bases not matched to a gene. The CDR3 loop is CASRGGRVDTQYF. Written as DNA, the CDR3 is TGTGCCAGTAGAGGCGGGAGGGTAGATACGCAGTATTTT.

This chain links TRBV4-1 with TRBJ2-5, with 10 bases that match TRBD1. V dropped 4 bases and J dropped 7; count of bases not matched to a gene: 9. CDR3 length equals 15 residues. Germline CDR1 reads MGHRA; CDR2 reads YSYEKL. Here the CDR3 DNA reads TGCGCCAGCAGCCGATCCCGGGACAGGGGACCGACCCAGTACTTC. It codes for CASSRSRDRGPTQYF.

In its sample, this clone ranks as medium-sized. The chain is built from TRBV27 and TRBJ1-1; 8 nucleotides line up with TRBD1. The germline V gene encodes CDR1 MNHEY and CDR2 SMNVEV (reference sequence). The CDR3 extends over 14 amino acids. V was clipped by 2 bases and J by 10 bases; unmatched bases: 9. The CDR3, as DNA: TGTGCCAGCAGTTTACAGGGGGCCGCCGACCTAGCTTTCTTT. This encodes CASSLQGAADLAFF.

The chain carries TRBV7-2 and TRBJ2-1, with unresolved D. CDR1 SGHTA and CDR2 FQGNSA come from the germline V gene. This CDR3 has 11 amino acids. Trimming cost V 2 bases and J 8 bases, with 4 bases left between them. CDR3 region: CASSLYYEQFF. CDR3 sequence (DNA): TGTGCCAGCAGCTTATATTATGAGCAGTTCTTC.

The chain couples TRBV6-5 to TRBJ2-7; 7 bases are shared with TRBD1. V dropped 2 bases and J dropped 4; count of bases not matched to a gene: 8. The CDR3 runs 15 residues. Germline CDR1 reads MNHEY; CDR2 reads SVGAGI. The CDR3 spells CASSYDGTELYEQYF. For the CDR3, the DNA is TGTGCCAGCAGTTACGACGGGACAGAACTGTACGAGCAGTACTTC.

The chain links TRBV25-1 to TRBJ1-2; D remains ambiguous. The length of the CDR3 is 11 residues. The germline V gene encodes CDR1 MGHDK and CDR2 SYGVNS. The V and J ends lost 8 bases and 7 bases respectively, with 11 bases between them. The CDR3: CASWGGGGYTF. The CDR3 DNA reads as TGTGCCAGCTGGGGAGGTGGTGGCTACACCTTC.

This chain uses TRBV5-5 with TRBJ2-3; 9 nucleotides match TRBD2. This CDR3 spans 13 amino acids. Germline V gene data show CDR1 as SGHKS and CDR2 as YYEKEE (reference sequence). V was clipped by 3 bases and J by 14 bases; unmatched bases: 10. CDR3 coding DNA: TGTGCCAGCAGCTCACGGACGCGGGGGGGCCGGTATTTT. This sequence encodes CASSSRTRGGRYF.

This rearrangement joins TRBV7-3 to TRBJ2-5; 14 bases align to TRBD2. With V trimmed by 5 bases and J by 4 bases, 6 bases remained unmatched. The germline CDR1 and CDR2 sequences are SGHTA and FQGTGA. The CDR3 contains 16 residues. In DNA, the CDR3 is TGTGCCAGCAGCACGGGACTAGCGGGAGCGGGAGAGACCCAGTACTTC. This translates into CASSTGLAGAGETQYF.

Only a few counts were recorded for this clone. V and J are TRBV7-8 and TRBJ2-7, with TRBD1 matching 9 bases. Germline lookup yields CDR1 SGHVS and CDR2 FQNEAQ. This CDR3 is 16 amino acids long. Germline trimming cut 1 base from V and 4 bases from J; bases unmatched to any gene: 8. The CDR3 reads CASSLVGDRETYEQYF. The CDR3 DNA reads TGTGCCAGCAGCTTAGTGGGGGACAGGGAAACTTACGAGCAGTACTTC. The whole variable domain, remainder taken from reference TRBV7-8 and TRBJ2-7, is GAGVSQSPRYKVAKRGQDVALRCDPISGHVSLFWYQQALGQGPEFLTYFQNEAQLDKSGLPSDRFFAERPEGSVSTLKIQRTQQEDSAVYLCASSLVGDRETYEQYFGPGTRLTVT.

This clone was seen once. The V gene is TRBV28, the J gene TRBJ1-2; maybe TRBD1 (5 bases). The V gene lost 2 bases and the J gene lost 5 bases, with 21 bases spanning the gap. The CDR3 has 17 amino acids. CDR1 and CDR2 (germline): MDHEN, SYDVKM. This CDR3 is CASSLPGSLPPTYGYTF. DNA for the CDR3: TGTGCCAGCAGTTTACCAGGGTCCCTCCCCCCTACATATGGCTACACCTTC.

The rearrangement uses TRBV29-1 and TRBJ2-7, with D uncertain. Trimming took 0 bases from V and 3 from J, leaving 12 bases between them. The CDR3 runs 14 residues. Germline assignment: CDR1 SQVTM and CDR2 ANQGSEA. CDR3 amino acids: CSVEDRGSYYEQYF. As DNA, the CDR3 is TGCAGCGTTGAAGATCGTGGCTCATACTACGAGCAGTACTTC.

This clone was counted a single time. The chain has TRBV11-2 and TRBJ1-1, with a tentative D call TRBD1 (6 bases). The CDR3 consists of 16 residues. The germline V gene encodes CDR1 SGHAT and CDR2 FQNNGV. V was cut by 2 bases and J by 0 bases, with 13 bases left in between. The CDR3 DNA sequence: TGTGCCAGCAGCTTAAGGCTGACAGGCATGAACACTGAAGCTTTCTTT. Translated, it gives CASSLRLTGMNTEAFF. Filled out from reference TRBV11-2 and TRBJ1-1, the complete variable domain reads EAGVAQSPRYKIIEKRQSVAFWCNPISGHATLYWYQQILGQGPKLLIQFQNNGVVDDSQLPKDRFSAERLKGVDSTLKIQPAKLEDSAVYLCASSLRLTGMNTEAFFGQGTRLTVV.

This sequence joins TRBV7-8 and TRBJ2-5; D is possibly TRBD2 (6 bases). The V and J ends lost 5 bases and 9 bases respectively, with 19 bases between them. The CDR3 extends over 14 amino acids. Germline CDR1 is SGHVS and CDR2 is FQNEAQ. The CDR3 loop reads CASSNGTFRRAQYF. The CDR3 nucleotides are TGTGCCAGCAGCAACGGGACTTTCAGGCGGGCCCAGTACTTC.

CDR3: CASSLAAGWSNEQFF. The CDR3 DNA reads TGTGCCAGCAGTTTAGCGGCGGGGTGGTCGAATGAGCAGTTCTTC. V usage is TRBV27 and J usage is TRBJ2-1; maybe TRBD2 (6 bases). The CDR3 covers 15 residues. Trimming shortened V by 2 bases and J by 7 bases, and 15 bases separated the two germline ends. The germline gives CDR1 MNHEY, CDR2 SMNVEV (reference sequence).

The chain recombines TRBV9 with TRBJ1-3; 7 nucleotides match TRBD1. The CDR3 covers 16 residues. V lost 4 bases to trimming and J lost 4 bases; unmatched junction nucleotides: 11. Germline V gene lookup returns CDR1 SGDLS and CDR2 YYNGEE. This CDR3 is CASSSLDRVKGNTIYF. CDR3 DNA: TGTGCCAGCAGCTCACTCGACAGGGTTAAAGGAAACACCATATATTTT.